This T cell receptor (beta chain) was sequenced in a study of T-cell memory formation after mild COVID-19. General study findings and limits: Among clones contracting day 15 to 85, CD4/CD8 was balanced, whereas later expanders leaned CD4+.

The CDR3 is 14 amino acids. Trimming took 5 bases from V and 2 from J, leaving 13 bases between them. Germline V gives CDR1 SGHAT, CDR2 FQNNGV. TCRdb recomputed calls from the 5' RACE reads with MiXCR, one row per CDR3 protein. In the table there are 150,000 to 200,000 distinct CDR3 sequences, about 9.9% of which are singletons. In this sample, this clonotype turned up many times. Antigen unknown. This chain links TRBV11-2 with TRBJ2-7; maybe TRBD1 (6 bases). This clonotype was obtained from a man between 18 and 29 years old who had mild COVID-19 (a few samples of this study predate the infection). Cell type and time point are not known. Specimen: PBMCs or a T cell subset sorted from them (not recorded which). The CDR3 loop is CASSRGFSAYEQYF. DNA of the CDR3: TGTGCCAGCAGCAGGGGGTTTAGCGCCTACGAGCAGTACTTC.